Listed below are T cell receptor beta chains from one sample, sequenced in a study of T and B cells in COVID-19 patients. TCRdb reprocessed the multiplex PCR reads via MiXCR and lists one record per CDR3 protein. The sample contains about 16,000 distinct CDR3 sequences, approximately 26% of which appear only once. Input material: blood. Source of these receptors: a human donor who had recovered from COVID-19. Both conserved end residues are part of each CDR3. A D gene is named only where the DNA matches it firmly. Size values are once, few and many counts, or a class for expanded clones, and some rows have none.

d_call j_call v_call cdr3_length clone_size cdr3_nt cdr3_aa
TRBD2 TRBJ2-1 TRBV30 16 NA TGTGCCTGGAGTGTCGCGGTAGCGGGGGTATACAATGAGCAGTTCTTC CAWSVAVAGVYNEQFF
TRBD1 TRBJ2-3 TRBV24-1 17 few TGTGCCACCAGTGACCCCAACAGGGGAACTAGCACAGATACGCAGTATTTT CATSDPNRGTSTDTQYF
TRBD1 TRBJ1-1 TRBV6-1 15 NA TGTGCCAGCAGTCGGGACAGGGTTGGGAACACTGAAGCTTTCTTT CASSRDRVGNTEAFF
NA TRBJ1-2 TRBV5-4 14 few TGTGCCAGCAGCAAGGACAGAGGCTGGTATGGCTACACCTTC CASSKDRGWYGYTF
TRBD1 TRBJ1-1 TRBV10-2 14 once TGCGCCAGCAGTTTGGGACAGCCGAACACTGAAGCTTTCTTT CASSLGQPNTEAFF
TRBD1 TRBJ1-1 TRBV18 15 few TGTGCCAGCTCGTCCGCAGGGGGCGCGGTCACTGAAGCTTTCTTT CASSSAGGAVTEAFF
NA TRBJ2-2 TRBV7-9 15 NA TGTGCCAGCAGCTTAGGGGAGACTCGCACCGGGGAGCTGTTTTTT CASSLGETRTGELFF
NA TRBJ2-3 TRBV29-1 12 medium-sized TGCAGCGTTGAGGAGGTACCAGATACGCAGTATTTT CSVEEVPDTQYF
TRBD1 TRBJ1-5 TRBV6-1 15 NA TGTGCCAGCAGACTTCCTACAGGGGACGATCGGCCCCAGCATTTT CASRLPTGDDRPQHF
TRBD1 TRBJ1-2 TRBV12-3/TRBV12-4 13 NA TGTGCCAGCAGTCCCGGCAGGGGGGATGGCTACACCTTC CASSPGRGDGYTF
NA TRBJ1-3 TRBV7-9 14 once TGTGCCAGCAGCTTAAGGGTCGGCGGAAACACCATATATTTT CASSLRVGGNTIYF
NA TRBJ1-1 TRBV6-5 15 NA TGTGCCAGCAGTAAGAACAGGGTGACGGACACTGAAGCTTTCTTT CASSKNRVTDTEAFF
NA TRBJ1-4 TRBV6-1 16 few TGTGCCAGCAGTCTCCACCGGGGCCTAACTAATGAAAAACTGTTTTTT CASSLHRGLTNEKLFF
NA TRBJ1-1 TRBV20-1 13 NA TGCAGTGCACCCACGGGCGGAAGCACTGAAGCTTTCTTT CSAPTGGSTEAFF
NA TRBJ2-1 TRBV5-1 13 once TGCGCCAGCAGCAAACTAGGGGACAATGAGCAGTTCTTC CASSKLGDNEQFF